A few counts support the clone carrying this T cell receptor (beta chain). Its antigen is still unknown. The junction differs from germline at one of its ends, possibly a read error. TCRdb re-derived calls from the 5' RACE reads in MiXCR, one entry per CDR3 protein. The sample comprises approximately 220,000 distinct CDR3 sequences, around 8% of which are singletons, and 1.9% rests with the top ten. These data come from a study of identical twins. The CDR3 sequence is 15 residues long. From germline, CDR1 is LGHDT and CDR2 YNNKEL (reference sequence). With no exceptions, donors were healthy Caucasians. Study outcomes and limitations: It was cross-sectional statistical analysis, not following the same donors, that the conclusions relied on. Sharing of beta out-of-frame sequences by twins showed a weaker excess.

These records were also assigned to another study, of yellow fever vaccine responses in identical twins.

The chain has TRBV3-1 and TRBJ1-5; D gene unclear. The receptor was isolated from a woman aged 18-29 years in good health. The source material was memory (CD45RO+) T cells sorted from blood. Here the CDR3 reads CASSQDAQSNRPQHF. CDR3 DNA: TGTGCCAGCAGCCAAGATGCGCAGTCGAATCGGCCCCAGCATTTT. Variable domain in full (rest from reference TRBV3-1 and TRBJ1-5): DTAVSQTPKYLVTQMGNDKSIKCEQNLGHDTMYWYKQDSKKFLKIMFSYNNKELIINETVPNRFSPKSPDKAHLNLHINSLELGDSAVYFCASSQDAQSNRPQHFGDGTRLSIL.